This is a list of T cell receptor beta chains from one sample in a study of type 1 regulatory T cells. Each CDR3 protein is one row after TCRdb ran MiXCR on the reads. The sample includes under 20,000 distinct CDR3 sequences, 9.5% to 13% seen only once; the top ten take 2.8%. What was sequenced was CD4+ T cells, either the whole sample or a sorted fraction (not recorded which). These receptors were collected from a human donor in good health. The CDR3 runs from the conserved cysteine through the conserved F or W. The D gene is left open where the match is weak. Clone size appears in some rows only: once, few, many, or a class for an expanded clone.

J	V	size	D	CDR3	DNA
TRBJ2-3	TRBV7-2	medium-sized	TRBD2	CASSLLAGGRADTQYF	TGTGCCAGCAGCTTACTGGCGGGAGGGCGGGCAGATACGCAGTATTTT
TRBJ2-7	TRBV6-6	many	.	CASSYWVGYEQYF	TGTGCCAGCAGTTATTGGGTAGGCTACGAGCAGTACTTC
TRBJ2-7	TRBV5-1	medium-sized	TRBD1	CASSPGTGGVEQYF	TGCGCCAGCAGCCCAGGGACAGGGGGCGTCGAGCAGTACTTC
TRBJ1-5	TRBV13	.	.	CASSRRTSRNQPQHF	TGTGCCAGCAGCCGCCGGACCAGCCGCAATCAGCCCCAGCATTTT
TRBJ2-5	TRBV3-1	many	TRBD1	CASSDREETQYF	TGTGCCAGCAGCGACAGGGAAGAGACCCAGTACTTC
TRBJ2-1	TRBV7-8	many	TRBD1	CASSLGDRVNEQFF	TGTGCCAGCAGCTTAGGGGACAGGGTTAATGAGCAGTTCTTC
TRBJ2-2	TRBV28	many	.	CASSSNSLFMTGELFF	TGTGCCAGCAGTTCCAACAGTTTATTCATGACCGGGGAGCTGTTTTTT
TRBJ2-2	TRBV19	few	.	CASSINKVQLFF	TGTGCCAGTAGTATCAACAAGGTGCAGCTGTTTTTT
TRBJ1-5	TRBV2	few	.	CASSFQEGESQPQHF	TGTGCCAGCAGTTTTCAGGAAGGGGAAAGCCAGCCCCAGCATTTT
TRBJ2-1	TRBV6-2/TRBV6-3	once	.	CASSNPLVTVIF	TGTGCCAGCAGTAACCCGCTTGTAACGGTGATCTTC
TRBJ2-7	TRBV4-3	few	.	CASPLKRTMDEQYF	TGCGCCAGCCCTCTTAAACGGACTATGGACGAGCAGTACTTC
TRBJ2-3	TRBV10-3	many	.	CAISVPRESGWKQYF	TGTGCCATCAGTGTCCCTAGGGAGAGTGGATGGAAGCAGTATTTT